The 9 T cell receptor beta chains below were found in one sample sequenced in a study of blood T cell repertoires in COVID-19. TCRdb's copy holds only in-frame clones and misses some; the assay was immunoSEQ multiplex PCR. This sample has around 320,000 clones, with around 90% found just once. Sequenced: peripheral blood. These receptors originate from a young man with active or convalescent COVID-19.

The V gene is TRBV2, the J gene TRBJ1-3; unclear D gene. V was cut by 8 bases and J by 0 bases, with 5 bases left in between. This CDR3 has 12 residues. The germline gives CDR1 SNHLY, CDR2 FYNNEI. The CDR3 region has the DNA TGTGCCAGCTTAAACTCTGGAAACACCATATATTTT. This encodes CASLNSGNTIYF.

V gene TRBV28 combines with J gene TRBJ2-2, with 9 nucleotides matching TRBD2. CDR3 size: 15 residues. Germline V CDR1 and CDR2: MDHEN, SYDVKM. Trimming took 6 bases from V and 6 from J; bases not matched to a gene: 8. The DNA for the CDR3 is TGTGCCAGCAGCTCTATAGCGGGAGAAGCCGGGGAGCTGTTTTTT. The encoded protein is CASSSIAGEAGELFF.

The V gene is TRBV11-3, the J gene TRBJ2-7; D may be TRBD1 (5 bases). The length of the CDR3 is 15 residues. V lost 1 base and J 2 bases, leaving 12 bases between the germline ends. Germline lookup yields CDR1 SGHNT and CDR2 YENEEA. The CDR3 sequence is CASSLGPQGPYEQYF. Here the CDR3 DNA reads TGTGCCAGCAGCTTAGGCCCCCAGGGCCCCTACGAGCAGTACTTC.

The V call is TRBV28, the J call TRBJ2-2, with TRBD1 as a possible D gene (7 bases). CDR3 length equals 16 residues. Germline loops: CDR1 MDHEN, CDR2 SYDVKM. V shed 6 bases and J shed 4 bases, with 18 bases lying between them. This chain's CDR3 is CASSSMTGRSTGELFF. CDR3 nucleotides: TGTGCCAGCAGCTCCATGACAGGGAGGAGCACCGGGGAGCTGTTTTTT.

The rearrangement joins TRBV2 to TRBJ1-1; D perhaps matches TRBD1 (6 bases). The germline V and J ends were trimmed by 5 bases and 5 bases, with 15 bases remaining between them. Germline lookup yields CDR1 SNHLY and CDR2 FYNNEI. CDR3 length equals 14 residues. CDR3 amino acids: CASSSTGRRTEAFF. In nucleotides, the CDR3 is TGTGCCAGCAGTTCGACAGGTAGACGGACTGAAGCTTTCTTT.

This clone was detected only once. This chain joins TRBV19 and TRBJ1-4, with TRBD1 identical over 9 bases. V gave up 2 bases and J gave up 0 bases; unmatched junction bases: 4. In germline, CDR1 is LNHDA, CDR2 SQIVND (reference sequence). There are 17 residues in the CDR3. CDR3 residues: CASSILWTGATNEKLFF. The CDR3 DNA is TGTGCCAGTAGTATACTTTGGACAGGGGCAACTAATGAAAAACTGTTTTTT.

The chain links TRBV5-4 to TRBJ1-1, with 7 positions matching TRBD1. The CDR3 length is 17 residues. V was clipped by 0 bases and J by 0 bases; unmatched bases: 8. CDR1 is SGHNT and CDR2 is YYREEE in the germline V gene (reference sequence). The CDR3 sequence: CASSLAETGNMNTEAFF. CDR3 in DNA: TGTGCCAGCAGCTTGGCCGAGACAGGGAACATGAACACTGAAGCTTTCTTT.

The V gene is TRBV9, the J gene TRBJ1-1, with 7 bases lining up with TRBD1. The trim removed 0 bases at V and 8 bases at J, leaving 4 bases unmatched. Germline assignment: CDR1 SGDLS and CDR2 YYNGEE. The CDR3 loop spans 13 amino acids. The CDR3 spells CASSVAGTDEAFF. The CDR3 nucleotides read TGTGCCAGCAGCGTAGCTGGGACAGACGAAGCTTTCTTT.

This chain uses TRBV15 with TRBJ2-3; 8 bases match TRBD2. CDR1 is LNHNV and CDR2 is YYDKDF in the germline V gene (reference sequence). V gave up 1 base and J gave up 2 bases; unmatched junction bases: 5. The CDR3 contains 16 residues. CDR3 loop: CATSRATSANTDTQYF. CDR3 in DNA: TGTGCCACCAGCAGAGCGACTAGCGCGAACACAGATACGCAGTATTTT.